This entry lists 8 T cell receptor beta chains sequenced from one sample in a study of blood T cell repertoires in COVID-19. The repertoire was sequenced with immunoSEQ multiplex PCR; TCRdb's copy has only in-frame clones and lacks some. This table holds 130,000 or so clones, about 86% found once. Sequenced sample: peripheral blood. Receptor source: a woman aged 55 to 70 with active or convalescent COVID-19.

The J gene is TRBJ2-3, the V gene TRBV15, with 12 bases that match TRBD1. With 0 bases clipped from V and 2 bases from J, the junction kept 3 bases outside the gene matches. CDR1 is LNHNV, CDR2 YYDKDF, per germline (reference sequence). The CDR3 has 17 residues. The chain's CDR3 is CATSRDRDRGLTDTQYF. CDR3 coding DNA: TGTGCCACCAGCAGAGATCGGGACAGGGGGCTCACAGATACGCAGTATTTT. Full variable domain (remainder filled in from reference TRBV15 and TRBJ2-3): DAMVIQNPRYQVTQFGKPVTLSCSQTLNHNVMYWYQQKSSQAPKLLFHYYDKDFNNEADTPDNFQSRRPNTSFCFLDIRSPGLGDTAMYLCATSRDRDRGLTDTQYFGPGTRLTVL.

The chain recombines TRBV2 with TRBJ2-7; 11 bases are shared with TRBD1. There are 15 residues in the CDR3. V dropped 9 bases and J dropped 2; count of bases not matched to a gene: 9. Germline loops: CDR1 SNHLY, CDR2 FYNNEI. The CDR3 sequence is CARGTGTGGAYEQYV. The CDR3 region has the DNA TGTGCCAGAGGAACCGGGACAGGGGGGGCCTACGAGCAGTACGTC.

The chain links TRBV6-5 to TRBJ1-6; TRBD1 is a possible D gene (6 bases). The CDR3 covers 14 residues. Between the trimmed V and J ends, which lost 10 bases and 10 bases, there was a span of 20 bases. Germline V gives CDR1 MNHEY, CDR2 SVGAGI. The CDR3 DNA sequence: TGTGCCACCCTAAGGGCAGGCGGGGGCTCACCCCTCCACTTT. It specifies CATLRAGGGSPLHF.

The CDR3 here is CASSLSGDNTETQYF. The CDR3 region has the DNA TGCGCCAGCAGCTTAAGCGGGGATAATACAGAGACCCAGTACTTC. J is TRBJ2-5 and V is TRBV5-1, with 7 bases identical to TRBD2. Trimming took 2 bases from V and 4 from J; bases not matched to a gene: 8. This CDR3 is built from 15 residues. CDR1 is SGHRS, CDR2 YFSETQ, per germline.

In nucleotides, the CDR3 is TGCGCCAGCAAATTAGCGGGGGGGCCGAACGGGGAGCTGTTTTTT. This gives the protein CASKLAGGPNGELFF. This chain connects TRBV5-1 to TRBJ2-2; 11 bases align to TRBD2. V gave up 6 bases and J gave up 7 bases; unmatched junction bases: 8. This CDR3 contains 15 residues. The V gene's germline CDR1 is SGHRS and CDR2 YFSETQ.

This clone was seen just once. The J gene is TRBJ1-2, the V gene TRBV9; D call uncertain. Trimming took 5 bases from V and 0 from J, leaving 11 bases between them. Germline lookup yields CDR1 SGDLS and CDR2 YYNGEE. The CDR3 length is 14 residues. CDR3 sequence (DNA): TGTGCCAGCAGTCCCTTAACTCCTAACTATGGCTACACCTTC. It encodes CASSPLTPNYGYTF.

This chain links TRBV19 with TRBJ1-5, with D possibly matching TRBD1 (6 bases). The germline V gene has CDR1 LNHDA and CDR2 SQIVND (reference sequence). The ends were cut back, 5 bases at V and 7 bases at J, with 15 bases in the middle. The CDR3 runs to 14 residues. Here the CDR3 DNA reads TGTGCCAGTAGTGAGAGGGGGTTTGGGCAGCCCCAGCATTTT. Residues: CASSERGFGQPQHF.

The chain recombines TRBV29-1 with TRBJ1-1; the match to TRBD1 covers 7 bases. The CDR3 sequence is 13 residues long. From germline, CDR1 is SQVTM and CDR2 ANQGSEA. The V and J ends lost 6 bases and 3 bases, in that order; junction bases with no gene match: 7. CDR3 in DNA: TGCAGCGTAGCGACAGGGCTGGACACTGAAGCTTTCTTT. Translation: CSVATGLDTEAFF.